This T cell receptor (beta chain) was captured by sequencing in a study of T cell responses to AZD1222 COVID-19 vaccine. Study findings and constraints: A reported finding is that nearly half of spike-specific TCRs target unmutated variant regions. Every sample of the repertoires postdated the peak T cell response.

The CDR3 length is 16 residues. Losses at the gene ends were 5 bases for V and 0 bases for J; bases not matched to a gene: 6. Germline CDR1 reads SGHVS; CDR2 reads FQNEAQ. Here immunoSEQ multiplex PCR was the method, and the copy in TCRdb shows in-frame clones only, minus some. The table has about 160,000 clones, more than 85% seen once. In the case of this clone: Its antigen is unidentified.

The TCR comes from an adult in good health. Sample: peripheral blood, taken on day 0 of AZD1222 vaccination. V and J are TRBV7-8 and TRBJ2-7, with 11 bases fitting TRBD2. The CDR3 region is CASSRGTSGSSYEQYF. The CDR3 DNA sequence: TGTGCCAGCAGCCGGGGGACTAGCGGAAGCTCCTACGAGCAGTACTTC. Full variable domain (missing parts from reference TRBV7-8 and TRBJ2-7): GAGVSQSPRYKVAKRGQDVALRCDPISGHVSLFWYQQALGQGPEFLTYFQNEAQLDKSGLPSDRFFAERPEGSVSTLKIQRTQQEDSAVYLCASSRGTSGSSYEQYFGPGTRLTVT.